Listed here is a single TCR beta chain. A single record per CDR3 protein comes from TCRdb applying MiXCR to the RT-PCR reads. The sample has hundreds of thousands of distinct CDR3 sequences; approximately 14% are singletons. J was trimmed by 4 bases and V by 5 bases; bases with no gene match: 12. Germline V gene sequence: CDR1 MDHEN, CDR2 SYDVKM. CDR3 length: 16 amino acids. The source of this sequence is a female donor in good health, serving as a healthy control. The J gene is TRBJ1-2, the V gene TRBV28, with TRBD1 matching over 8 bases. Specimen: memory CD4+ T cells from blood. As DNA, the CDR3 is TGTGCCAGCAGTCTAACGGACAGGGCCTACGTCTATGGCTACACCTTC. It specifies CASSLTDRAYVYGYTF.